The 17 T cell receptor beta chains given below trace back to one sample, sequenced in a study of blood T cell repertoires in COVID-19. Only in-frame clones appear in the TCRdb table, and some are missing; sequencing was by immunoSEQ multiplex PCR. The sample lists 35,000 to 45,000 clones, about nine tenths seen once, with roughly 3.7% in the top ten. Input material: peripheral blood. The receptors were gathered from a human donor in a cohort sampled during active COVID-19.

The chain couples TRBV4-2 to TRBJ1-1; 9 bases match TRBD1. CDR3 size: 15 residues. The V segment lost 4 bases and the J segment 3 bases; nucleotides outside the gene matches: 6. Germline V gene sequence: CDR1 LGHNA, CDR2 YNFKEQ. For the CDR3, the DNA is TGTGCCAGCAGCCCGCGGGGACAGGGTGACACTGAAGCTTTCTTT. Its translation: CASSPRGQGDTEAFF.

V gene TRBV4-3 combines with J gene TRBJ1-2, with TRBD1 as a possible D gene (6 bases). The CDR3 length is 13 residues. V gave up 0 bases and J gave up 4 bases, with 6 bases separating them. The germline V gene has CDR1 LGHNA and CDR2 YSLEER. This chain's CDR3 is CASSQEGGYGYTF. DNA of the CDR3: TGCGCCAGCAGCCAAGAAGGGGGCTATGGCTACACCTTC.

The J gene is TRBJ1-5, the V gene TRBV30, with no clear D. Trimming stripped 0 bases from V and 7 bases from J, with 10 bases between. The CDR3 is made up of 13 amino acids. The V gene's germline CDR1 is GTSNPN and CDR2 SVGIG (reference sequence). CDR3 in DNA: TGTGCCTGGAGTGTAAAAGAGAGACAGCCCCAGCATTTT. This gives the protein CAWSVKERQPQHF.

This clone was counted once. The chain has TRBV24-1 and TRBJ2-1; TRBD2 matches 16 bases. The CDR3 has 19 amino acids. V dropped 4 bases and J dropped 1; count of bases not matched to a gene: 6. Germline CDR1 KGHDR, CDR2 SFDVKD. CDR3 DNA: TGTGCCACCAGTGACCAGGGACTAGCGGGAGGGCGATCCTACAATGAGCAGTTCTTC. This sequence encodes CATSDQGLAGGRSYNEQFF.

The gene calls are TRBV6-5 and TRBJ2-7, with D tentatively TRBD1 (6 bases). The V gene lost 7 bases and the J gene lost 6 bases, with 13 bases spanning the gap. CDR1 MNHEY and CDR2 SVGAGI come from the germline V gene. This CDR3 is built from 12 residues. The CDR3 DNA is TGTGCCAGCATCGAGAGGGGGAGCGAGCAGTACTTC. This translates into CASIERGSEQYF.

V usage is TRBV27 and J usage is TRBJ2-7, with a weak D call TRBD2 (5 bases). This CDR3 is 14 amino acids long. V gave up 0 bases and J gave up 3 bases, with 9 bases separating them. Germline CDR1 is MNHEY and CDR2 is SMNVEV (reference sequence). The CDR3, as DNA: TGTGCCAGCAGTTTATCGCGGGCCTTCTACGAGCAGTACTTC. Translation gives CASSLSRAFYEQYF.

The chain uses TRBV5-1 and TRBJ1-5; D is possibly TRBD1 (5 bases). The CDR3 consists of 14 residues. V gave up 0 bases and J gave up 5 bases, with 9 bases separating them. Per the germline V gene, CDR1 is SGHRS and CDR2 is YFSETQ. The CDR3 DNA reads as TGCGCCAGCAGCTTGGATGGGGCCGATCAGCCCCAGCATTTT. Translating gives CASSLDGADQPQHF. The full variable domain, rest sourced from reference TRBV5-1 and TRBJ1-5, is KAGVTQTPRYLIKTRGQQVTLSCSPISGHRSVSWYQQTPGQGLQFLFEYFSETQRNKGNFPGRFSGRQFSNSRSEMNVSTLELGDSALYLCASSLDGADQPQHFGDGTRLSIL.

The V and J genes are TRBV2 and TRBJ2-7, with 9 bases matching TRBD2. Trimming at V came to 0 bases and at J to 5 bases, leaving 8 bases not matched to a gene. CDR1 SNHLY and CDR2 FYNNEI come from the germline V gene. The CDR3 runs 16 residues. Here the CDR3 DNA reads TGTGCCAGCAGTGAAGCGGGCGGCGGGGGGGCCCACGAGCAGTACTTC. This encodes CASSEAGGGGAHEQYF.

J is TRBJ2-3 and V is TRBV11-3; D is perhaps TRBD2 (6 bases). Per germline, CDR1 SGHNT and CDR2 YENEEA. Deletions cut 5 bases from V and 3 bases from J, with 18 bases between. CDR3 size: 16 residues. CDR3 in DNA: TGTGCCAGCAGCCCGGCCCGGGGGATAAGTACAGATACGCAGTATTTT. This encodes CASSPARGISTDTQYF.

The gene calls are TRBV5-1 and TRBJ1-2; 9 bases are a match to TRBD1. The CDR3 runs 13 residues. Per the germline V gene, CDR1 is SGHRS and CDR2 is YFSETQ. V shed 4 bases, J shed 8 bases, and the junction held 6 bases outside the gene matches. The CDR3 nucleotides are TGCGCCAGCAGCCCAGAACAGGGGGCAGGCTACACCTTC. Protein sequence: CASSPEQGAGYTF. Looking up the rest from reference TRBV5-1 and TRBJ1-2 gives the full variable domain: KAGVTQTPRYLIKTRGQQVTLSCSPISGHRSVSWYQQTPGQGLQFLFEYFSETQRNKGNFPGRFSGRQFSNSRSEMNVSTLELGDSALYLCASSPEQGAGYTFGSGTRLTVV.

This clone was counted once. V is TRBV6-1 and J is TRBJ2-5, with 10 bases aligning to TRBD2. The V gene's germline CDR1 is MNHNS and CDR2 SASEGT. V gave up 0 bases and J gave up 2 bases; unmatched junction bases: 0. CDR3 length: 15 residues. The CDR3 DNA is TGTGCCAGCAGTGAAGCTAGCGGGGGGCAAGAGACCCAGTACTTC. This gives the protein CASSEASGGQETQYF.

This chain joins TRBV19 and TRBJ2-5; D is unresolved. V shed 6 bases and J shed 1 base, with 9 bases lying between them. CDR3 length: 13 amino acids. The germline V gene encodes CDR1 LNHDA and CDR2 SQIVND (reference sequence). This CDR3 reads CASSKLIQETQYF. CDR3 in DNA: TGTGCCAGTAGCAAACTAATCCAAGAGACCCAGTACTTC. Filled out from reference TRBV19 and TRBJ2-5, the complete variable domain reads DGGITQSPKYLFRKEGQNVTLSCEQNLNHDAMYWYRQDPGQGLRLIYYSQIVNDFQKGDIAEGYSVSREKKESFPLTVTSAQKNPTAFYLCASSKLIQETQYFGPGTRLLVL.

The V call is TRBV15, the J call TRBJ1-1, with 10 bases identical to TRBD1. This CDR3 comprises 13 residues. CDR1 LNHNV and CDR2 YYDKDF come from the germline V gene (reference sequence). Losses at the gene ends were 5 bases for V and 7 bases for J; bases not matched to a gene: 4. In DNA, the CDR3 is TGTGCCACCAGCTGGCGGGACAGGGGTGAAGCTTTCTTT. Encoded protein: CATSWRDRGEAFF. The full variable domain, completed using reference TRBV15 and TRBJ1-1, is DAMVIQNPRYQVTQFGKPVTLSCSQTLNHNVMYWYQQKSSQAPKLLFHYYDKDFNNEADTPDNFQSRRPNTSFCFLDIRSPGLGDTAMYLCATSWRDRGEAFFGQGTRLTVV.

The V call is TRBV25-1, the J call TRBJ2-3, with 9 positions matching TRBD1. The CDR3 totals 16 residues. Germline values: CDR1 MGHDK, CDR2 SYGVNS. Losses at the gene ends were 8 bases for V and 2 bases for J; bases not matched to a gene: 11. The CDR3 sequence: CASAQRQGVNTDTQYF. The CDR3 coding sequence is TGTGCCAGCGCCCAGAGACAGGGGGTGAACACAGATACGCAGTATTTT.

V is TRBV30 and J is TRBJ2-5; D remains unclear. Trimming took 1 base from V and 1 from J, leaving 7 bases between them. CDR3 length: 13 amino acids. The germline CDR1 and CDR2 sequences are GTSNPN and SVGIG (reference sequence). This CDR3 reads CAWSAPSQETQYF. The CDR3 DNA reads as TGTGCCTGGAGTGCACCCAGCCAAGAGACCCAGTACTTC.

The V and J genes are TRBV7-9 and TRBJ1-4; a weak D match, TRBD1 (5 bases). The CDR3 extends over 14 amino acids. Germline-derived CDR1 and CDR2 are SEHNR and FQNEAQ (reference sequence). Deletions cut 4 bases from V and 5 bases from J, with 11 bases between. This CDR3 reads CASSSDSLNEKLFF. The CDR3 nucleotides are TGTGCCAGCAGCTCTGACAGTCTGAATGAAAAACTGTTTTTT.

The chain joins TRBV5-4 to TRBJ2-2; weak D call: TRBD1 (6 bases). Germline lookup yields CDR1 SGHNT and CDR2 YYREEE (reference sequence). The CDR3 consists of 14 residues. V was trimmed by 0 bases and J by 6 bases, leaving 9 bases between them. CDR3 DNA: TGTGCCAGCAGCTTGGACAACAGGGCCGGGGAGCTGTTTTTT. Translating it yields CASSLDNRAGELFF.